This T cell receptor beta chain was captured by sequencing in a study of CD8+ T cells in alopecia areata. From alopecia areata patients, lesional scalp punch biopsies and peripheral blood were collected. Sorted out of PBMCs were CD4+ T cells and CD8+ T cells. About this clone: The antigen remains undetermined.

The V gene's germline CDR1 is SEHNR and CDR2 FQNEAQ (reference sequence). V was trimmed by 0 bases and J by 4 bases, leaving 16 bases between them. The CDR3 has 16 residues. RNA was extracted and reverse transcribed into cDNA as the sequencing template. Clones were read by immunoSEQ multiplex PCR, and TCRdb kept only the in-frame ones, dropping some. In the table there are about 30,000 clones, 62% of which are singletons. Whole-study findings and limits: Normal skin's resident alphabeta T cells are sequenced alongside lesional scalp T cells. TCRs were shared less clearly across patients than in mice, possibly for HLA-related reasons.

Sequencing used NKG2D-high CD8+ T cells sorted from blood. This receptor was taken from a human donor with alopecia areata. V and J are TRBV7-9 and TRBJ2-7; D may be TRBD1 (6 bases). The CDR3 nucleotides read TGTGCCAGCAGCTTAGCGTTTCGGCAGGGGTCATACGAGCAGTACTTC. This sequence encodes CASSLAFRQGSYEQYF.